Sequencing of this TCR beta chain was carried out in a study of shared clonotypes between healthy human individuals. At the level of the study: The donor pool was made up of a couple of women and three men aged 18 to 49.

This CDR3 is 14 amino acids long. J lost 5 bases, V lost 4 bases, and 1 base had no gene match. CDR1 and CDR2 (germline): SNHLY, FYNNEI. Only in-frame clones appear in the TCRdb table, and some are missing; sequencing was by immunoSEQ multiplex PCR. The sample has about 2.5 million clones, 85% to 95% seen once. The chain carries TRBV2 and TRBJ2-1; 11 bases align to TRBD2. This TCR came from a man aged 18 to 29 in good health. Some clones in this sample may be carry-over from other donors' samples. Sequenced sample: naive CD4+ T cells from PBMCs. Subset reported: CD45RA+ positively selected. CDR3 loop: CASSGLAGNNEQFF. The CDR3 DNA follows: TGTGCCAGCAGTGGACTAGCGGGAAACAATGAGCAGTTCTTC.